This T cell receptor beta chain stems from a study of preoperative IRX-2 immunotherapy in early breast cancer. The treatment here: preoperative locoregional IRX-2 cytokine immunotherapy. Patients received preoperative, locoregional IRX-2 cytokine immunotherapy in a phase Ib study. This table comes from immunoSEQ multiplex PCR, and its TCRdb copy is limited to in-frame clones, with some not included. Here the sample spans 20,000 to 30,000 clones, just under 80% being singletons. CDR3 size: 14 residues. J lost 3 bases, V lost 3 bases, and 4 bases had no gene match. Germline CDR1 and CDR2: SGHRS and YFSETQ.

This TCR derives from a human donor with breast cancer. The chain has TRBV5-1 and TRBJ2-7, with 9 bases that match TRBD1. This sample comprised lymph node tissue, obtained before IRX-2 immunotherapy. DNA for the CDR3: TGCGCCAGCAGCTGGACGGGACAGGGCTACGAGCAGTACTTC. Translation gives CASSWTGQGYEQYF. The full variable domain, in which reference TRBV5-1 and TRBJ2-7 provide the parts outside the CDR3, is KAGVTQTPRYLIKTRGQQVTLSCSPISGHRSVSWYQQTPGQGLQFLFEYFSETQRNKGNFPGRFSGRQFSNSRSEMNVSTLELGDSALYLCASSWTGQGYEQYFGPGTRLTVT.